This is a list of T cell receptor beta chains from one sample in a study of T cell repertoires in cytomegalovirus infection. One entry per CDR3 protein, called by TCRdb with MiXCR from the reads. The sample lists around 340,000 distinct CDR3 sequences; about 27% were seen once. Their antigens are not known. The sample was cultured PBMCs, taken from culture after CMV antigen stimulation. The source is a human donor in good health (CMV status not recorded). Some clones in this sample may be carry-over from other donors' samples. The conserved cysteine and the conserved F or W are not part of the CDR3 here. A D gene is named only where the DNA matches it firmly.

CDR3 protein: ATLDSSRTDTQY
D gene: NA
V gene: TRBV28
J gene: TRBJ2-3

CDR3 protein: ASSARWADTEAF
D gene: NA
V gene: TRBV9
J gene: TRBJ1-1

CDR3 protein: ASSPRGGRSYEQY
D gene: TRBD2
V gene: TRBV27
J gene: TRBJ2-7

CDR3 protein: ASSIGVAPYNEQF
D gene: NA
V gene: TRBV19
J gene: TRBJ2-1

CDR3 protein: ASSLGSGLALSYNEQF
D gene: NA
V gene: TRBV11-3
J gene: TRBJ2-1

CDR3 protein: ASSQDSGRAVYTEQY
D gene: TRBD2
V gene: TRBV4-2
J gene: TRBJ2-7

CDR3 protein: ASSFSRTSGYEQY
D gene: TRBD2
V gene: TRBV7-2
J gene: TRBJ2-7

CDR3 protein: ASSLGQGADYT
D gene: TRBD1
V gene: TRBV19
J gene: TRBJ1-2

CDR3 protein: ASTRSPKEETQY
D gene: NA
V gene: TRBV2
J gene: TRBJ2-5

CDR3 protein: ASSPVGTGANQPQH
D gene: TRBD1
V gene: TRBV18
J gene: TRBJ1-5

CDR3 protein: ASSYKTSAEAF
D gene: NA
V gene: TRBV2
J gene: TRBJ1-1